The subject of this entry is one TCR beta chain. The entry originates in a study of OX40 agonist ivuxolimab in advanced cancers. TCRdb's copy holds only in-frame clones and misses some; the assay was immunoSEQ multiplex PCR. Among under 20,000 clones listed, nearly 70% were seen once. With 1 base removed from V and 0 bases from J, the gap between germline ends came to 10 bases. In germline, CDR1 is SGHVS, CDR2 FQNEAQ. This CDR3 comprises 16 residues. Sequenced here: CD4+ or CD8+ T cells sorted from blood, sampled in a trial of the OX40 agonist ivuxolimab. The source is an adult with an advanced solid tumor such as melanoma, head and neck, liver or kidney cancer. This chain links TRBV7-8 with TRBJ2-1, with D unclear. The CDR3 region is CASSLEARSSYNEQFF. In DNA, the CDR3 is TGTGCCAGCAGCTTAGAGGCGAGGAGCTCCTACAATGAGCAGTTCTTC.